Detailed here is one T cell receptor beta chain. Its specificity is unknown. Measured with immunoSEQ multiplex PCR; TCRdb has only the in-frame clones, and not every one. The sample contains about 420,000 clones, around nine tenths of which appear only once. The sample belongs to a study of Ad26.COV2.S vaccination and SARS-CoV-2 variants. Study-wide points: Spike-specific TCR breadth was greater after Ad26.COV2.S than placebo.

Germline V gene data show CDR1 as WNHNN and CDR2 as SYGVQD (reference sequence). This CDR3 spans 11 amino acids. Deletions cut 7 bases from V and 7 bases from J, with 10 bases between. Indicated treatment: some 20 received Ad26.COV2.S at low or high dose, single or two shots; 5 received placebo; per-sample allocation not given. The study sampled participants on day 63 after the first vaccine or placebo injection. Cohort 1b enrolled adults aged 18-55 years in Boston. Spike of the Wuhan-strain SARS-CoV-2 was expressed by an Ad26 vector, which formed the vaccine. This material consisted of peripheral blood, taken in a trial of Ad26.COV2.S vaccine versus placebo. The J gene is TRBJ2-5, the V gene TRBV10-1; D is unresolved. This clonotype was sampled from a person between 18 and 65 years old who received the Ad26.COV2.S COVID-19 vaccine or a placebo. The CDR3 coding sequence is TGCGCCAGCAAACCTTGGGGGACCCAGTACTTC. This translates into CASKPWGTQYF.